Listed below are T cell receptor beta chains from one sample, sequenced in a study of T-cell memory formation after mild COVID-19. TCRdb processed the 5' RACE reads anew with MiXCR; each CDR3 protein has one entry. In the table there are under 450,000 distinct CDR3 sequences, around 14% of which are singletons. Material: PBMCs or a T cell subset sorted from them (not recorded which). These receptors all stem from a man between 18 and 35 years old who had mild COVID-19 (a few samples of this study predate the infection). Cell type and time point are not known. Each CDR3 is given without its conserved first and last residue. A D gene is named only where the DNA matches it firmly.

NA 13 TRBJ1-2 TRBV28 AGARRFRGFYGYT
NA 12 TRBJ2-5 TRBV20-1 SAVTGTSGETQY
TRBD1 12 TRBJ2-7 TRBV5-6 ASSVKGQAYEQY
NA 14 TRBJ2-7 TRBV4-2 ASSQAFGQVGYEQY
NA 13 TRBJ2-1 TRBV5-1 ASSLEPGSYNEQF
NA 10 TRBJ2-3 TRBV24-1 ATSDRTDTQY
NA 15 TRBJ2-1 TRBV7-9 ASSLVAGLGTYNEQF
NA 12 TRBJ1-2 TRBV7-2 ASSLWTEGYGYT
NA 11 TRBJ1-2 TRBV12-3/TRBV12-4 ASSLVTMGGYT
NA 10 TRBJ1-6 TRBV9 ASSVVHGALH
NA 14 TRBJ2-5 TRBV11-2 ASSRRFAGMTETQY
TRBD1 13 TRBJ2-2 TRBV20-1 SAPDRGRGTGELF
TRBD2 19 TRBJ2-1 TRBV7-2 ASSLVLGLAGIESSYNEQF
TRBD2 14 TRBJ2-5 TRBV5-1 ASSLDPSGGAETQY
NA 11 TRBJ2-1 TRBV19 ASSIDRGNEQF
TRBD2 15 TRBJ2-3 TRBV4-3 ASSPGTSGGAADTQY
NA 12 TRBJ2-3 TRBV20-1 SARWWEVSDTQY
NA 13 TRBJ2-3 TRBV20-1 SARDMGGSTDTQY
NA 12 TRBJ2-1 TRBV5-4 ASSLASPSMIEF
NA 10 TRBJ1-5 TRBV20-1 SASGGLQPQH
NA 12 TRBJ2-5 TRBV10-3 AISRQGPQETQY
TRBD2 14 TRBJ2-1 TRBV12-3/TRBV12-4 ASRPSGVTSYNEQF
NA 9 TRBJ1-1 TRBV29-1 SVEEWAEAF
TRBD2 17 TRBJ2-3 TRBV11-3 ASSLAGTSGASYTDTQY
NA 14 TRBJ2-3 TRBV7-9 ASSSEGAPHTDTQY
TRBD1 12 TRBJ2-7 TRBV15 ATSLWTGSYEQY
NA 13 TRBJ1-5 TRBV7-9 ASSLGAGVNQPQH
NA 13 TRBJ1-1 TRBV12-3/TRBV12-4 ASSGGEGGNTEAF
TRBD1 12 TRBJ1-1 TRBV7-3 ASSFRGGVTEAF
NA 12 TRBJ1-1 TRBV5-1 ASKGWVGNTEAF
NA 12 TRBJ2-5 TRBV10-3 AISQRADQETQY
TRBD2 12 TRBJ2-1 TRBV20-1 SASGGRLVDEQF
NA 11 TRBJ1-6 TRBV24-1 ATSRDGNSPLH
TRBD2 15 TRBJ2-1 TRBV19 ASSMSLAGGFYNEQF
NA 13 TRBJ1-2 TRBV6-6 ATPLQGPPNYGYT
NA 12 TRBJ2-1 TRBV5-1 ASSLFGEGGEQF
NA 13 TRBJ1-5 TRBV5-1 ASSLYTGTNQPQH
NA 11 TRBJ2-2 TRBV6-5 ASIEGGTGELF
NA 12 TRBJ1-5 TRBV20-1 SVPPWDSGQPQH
TRBD1 12 TRBJ2-5 TRBV5-1 ASSLDRGEGTQY
NA 11 TRBJ2-2 TRBV6-5 ASRRPGSGELF
NA 11 TRBJ2-3 TRBV7-2 ASSLERVVTQY
TRBD2 13 TRBJ2-1 TRBV6-5 ASSYSSGGYNEQF
NA 12 TRBJ1-5 TRBV2 ASSEVTADQPQH
NA 11 TRBJ1-2 TRBV7-9 ASSPRSSYGYT
NA 12 TRBJ2-3 TRBV24-1 ATSFSAEADTQY
NA 11 TRBJ1-2 TRBV10-3 AISGVTAAGYT
NA 12 TRBJ1-5 TRBV20-1 SARDGRGDQPQH
NA 13 TRBJ1-5 TRBV4-1 ASSQGGLSNQPQH
NA 12 TRBJ1-5 TRBV27 ASSLSRQNQPQH
NA 14 TRBJ2-1 TRBV20-1 SARDPGRGGINEQF
NA 11 TRBJ1-2 TRBV7-9 ASRREGSNGYT
NA 11 TRBJ1-5 TRBV9 ASGKGLNQPQH
NA 13 TRBJ1-1 TRBV13 ASSLGRSRNTEAF
NA 14 TRBJ2-7 TRBV12-3/TRBV12-4 ASSLDAGPPHWEQY
NA 11 TRBJ2-3 TRBV20-1 SALGRDTDTQY
NA 11 TRBJ1-1 TRBV6-6 ASRPQGSTEAF
NA 16 TRBJ1-2 TRBV5-5 ASSLSGGTGMVSGGYT
NA 10 TRBJ2-7 TRBV7-9 ASSEGRTEQY